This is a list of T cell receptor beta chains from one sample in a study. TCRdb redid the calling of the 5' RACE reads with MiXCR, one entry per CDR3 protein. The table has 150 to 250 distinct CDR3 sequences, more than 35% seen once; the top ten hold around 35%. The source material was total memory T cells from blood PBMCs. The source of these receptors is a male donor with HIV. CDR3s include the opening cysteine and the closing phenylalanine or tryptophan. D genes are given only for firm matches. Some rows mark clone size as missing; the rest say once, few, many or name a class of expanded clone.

CASSLDRAGYTF	TGTGCCAGCAGCTTAGACAGGGCCGGCTACACCTTC	-	-	TRBV11-2	TRBJ1-2
CASSVGYEQYF	TGCGCCAGCAGCGTGGGATACGAGCAGTACTTC	-	-	TRBV5-1	TRBJ2-7
CASSEVPWRNGNQPQHF	TGTGCCAGCAGTGAAGTGCCGTGGAGAAATGGGAATCAGCCCCAGCATTTT	-	few	TRBV6-1	TRBJ1-5
CSARAIPGQKSPYEQYF	TGCAGTGCTAGAGCGATTCCGGGACAAAAATCCCCTTACGAGCAGTACTTC	-	-	TRBV20-1	TRBJ2-7
CSVEPGTDTQYF	TGCAGCGTTGAACCCGGCACAGATACGCAGTATTTT	-	few	TRBV29-1	TRBJ2-3
CASSYREGPYEQYF	TGTGCCAGCAGTTACCGAGAAGGGCCCTACGAGCAGTACTTC	-	-	TRBV6-5	TRBJ2-7
CASRRRKNTEAFF	TGTGCCAGCAGGAGAAGGAAAAACACTGAAGCTTTCTTT	-	few	TRBV6-5	TRBJ1-1
CASSSRMNTEAFF	TGTGCCAGCAGCTCCCGGATGAACACTGAAGCTTTCTTT	-	-	TRBV11-1	TRBJ1-1
CASRGGSGQQETQYF	TGTGCCAGCAGGGGGGGCTCTGGGCAGCAAGAGACCCAGTACTTC	-	-	TRBV6-1	TRBJ2-5
CATSRDREGATEAFF	TGTGCCACCAGCAGAGACAGGGAAGGGGCCACTGAAGCTTTCTTT	-	-	TRBV15	TRBJ1-1
CATSRGMNTEAFF	TGTGCCACCAGCAGAGGAATGAACACTGAAGCTTTCTTT	-	-	TRBV15	TRBJ1-1
CASRGTSRNEQFF	TGCGCCAGCCGCGGGACTAGCCGCAATGAGCAGTTCTTC	TRBD2	-	TRBV5-1	TRBJ2-1
CASGPPAGGVLGYGYTF	TGTGCTAGTGGGCCCCCAGCTGGGGGCGTCCTGGGCTATGGCTACACCTTC	-	-	TRBV12-5	TRBJ1-2
CASRGGTGDVNYGYTF	TGTGCCAGCAGGGGGGGGACAGGGGACGTTAACTATGGCTACACCTTC	TRBD1	-	TRBV12-3/TRBV12-4	TRBJ1-2
CASSFGLQSSYEQYF	TGTGCCAGCAGTTTTGGTTTGCAGTCGTCCTACGAGCAGTACTTC	-	few	TRBV5-6	TRBJ2-7
CAISESKGSGYTF	TGTGCCATCAGTGAGTCGAAGGGGTCCGGCTACACCTTC	-	hyperexpanded	TRBV10-3	TRBJ1-2
CASRARGAYTEAFF	TGTGCCAGCAGGGCCCGCGGCGCGTACACTGAAGCTTTCTTT	-	few	TRBV6-1	TRBJ1-1